This T cell receptor (beta chain) came from a study of blood T cells in healthy people across ages. Study-wide results and caveats: Bulk PBMC profiling left naive and antigen-experienced comparisons inconclusive. More naive CD4+ cells and higher diversity marked long-lived donors relative to aged donors. Age advanced and TCR beta diversity per million T cells fell, roughly linearly.

The authors ran a second PCR of 7 to 11 cycles using a sample-barcoded 5' primer and a J-beta primer mix. From each sample, at least 2.5 million paired-end reads containing CDR3 were obtained. TCRdb recomputed calls from the 5' RACE reads with MiXCR, one row per CDR3 protein. The sample contains approximately 730,000 distinct CDR3 sequences, approximately 39% of which appear only once. Notes on this clonotype: The antigen remains unidentified.

V was cut by 5 bases and J by 7 bases, with 16 bases left in between. Germline V gene data show CDR1 as LNHDA and CDR2 as SQIVND (reference sequence). This CDR3 is 14 amino acids long. The receptor was derived from a woman aged 55-70 years in good health. The chain employs TRBV19 and TRBJ2-3; no reliable D call. Sequenced material: blood. CDR3 protein: CASSGNTLGNTQYF. In DNA form, the CDR3 reads TGTGCCAGTAGTGGGAACACCCTAGGTAATACGCAGTATTTT.